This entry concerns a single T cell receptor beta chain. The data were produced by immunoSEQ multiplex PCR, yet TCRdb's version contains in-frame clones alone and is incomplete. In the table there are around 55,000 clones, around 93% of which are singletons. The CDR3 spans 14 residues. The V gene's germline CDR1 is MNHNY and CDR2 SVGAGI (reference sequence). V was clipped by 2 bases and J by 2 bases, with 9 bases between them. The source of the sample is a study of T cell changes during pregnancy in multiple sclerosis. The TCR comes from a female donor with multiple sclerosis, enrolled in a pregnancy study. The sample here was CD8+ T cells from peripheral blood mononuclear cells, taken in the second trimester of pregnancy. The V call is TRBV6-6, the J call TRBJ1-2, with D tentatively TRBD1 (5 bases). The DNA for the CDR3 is TGTGCCAGCAGTTACCCCACAGGAAACTATGGCTACACCTTC. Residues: CASSYPTGNYGYTF.